These 18 T cell receptor beta chains came from one sample sequenced in a study of blood T cell repertoires in COVID-19. The method was immunoSEQ multiplex PCR; TCRdb's version includes in-frame clones alone and lacks a portion of them. The data contain 380,000 or so clones, 70% to 90% of them seen just once; the ten biggest clones take up roughly 1.2%. Material for sequencing was peripheral blood. The receptors shown here come from a man aged 40-55 years with acute or convalescent COVID-19.

For the CDR3, the DNA is TGTGCCAGCAGTTCGGGACTAGGTTACAATGAGCAGTTCTTC. It codes for CASSSGLGYNEQFF. The chain carries TRBV28 and TRBJ2-1, with 8 bases aligning to TRBD2. This CDR3 contains 14 residues. With 4 bases clipped from V and 4 bases from J, the junction kept 3 bases outside the gene matches. Germline V gene lookup returns CDR1 MDHEN and CDR2 SYDVKM.

The gene calls are TRBV5-1 and TRBJ1-6, with D perhaps TRBD1 (6 bases). Germline loops: CDR1 SGHRS, CDR2 YFSETQ. V was trimmed by 3 bases and J by 5 bases, leaving 9 bases between them. There are 14 residues in the CDR3. CDR3 protein: CASSSQGNNSPLHF. CDR3 in DNA: TGCGCCAGCAGCTCCCAGGGGAATAATTCACCCCTCCACTTT.

The chain employs TRBV19 and TRBJ1-5; 8 bases agree with TRBD1. Germline-derived CDR1 and CDR2 are LNHDA and SQIVND (reference sequence). This CDR3 contains 15 residues. Unmatched junction bases numbered 6, after V lost 5 bases and J lost 3 bases. CDR3 sequence reads: CASSVIQGVNQPQHF. The CDR3 DNA reads TGTGCCAGTAGTGTAATACAGGGGGTCAATCAGCCCCAGCATTTT.

The chain recombines TRBV5-5 with TRBJ1-1, with a tentative D call TRBD1 (6 bases). V was shortened by 4 bases and J by 4 bases, with 20 bases between the two germline ends. Germline-derived CDR1 and CDR2 are SGHKS and YYEKEE (reference sequence). CDR3 length: 16 amino acids. The CDR3 protein is CASSVRDISTSTEAFF. The CDR3 DNA sequence: TGTGCCAGCAGCGTGAGGGACATCAGTACGAGCACTGAAGCTTTCTTT.

The chain recombines TRBV24-1 with TRBJ2-2, with TRBD1 matching 10 bases. Unmatched junction bases numbered 7, after V lost 0 bases and J lost 7 bases. Germline V CDR1 and CDR2: KGHDR, SFDVKD. The CDR3 length is 17 residues. In nucleotides, the CDR3 is TGTGCCACCAGTGATTTGTGGGACAGGGGTTGGGGCGGGGAGCTGTTTTTT. Translation: CATSDLWDRGWGGELFF.

This clone has just one count. V usage is TRBV7-2 and J usage is TRBJ2-7; D gene uncertain. In germline, CDR1 is SGHTA, CDR2 FQGNSA. V gave up 1 base and J gave up 2 bases, with 6 bases separating them. This CDR3 has 13 residues. CDR3 in DNA: TGTGCCAGCAGCTTAGGAGGCCCCTACGAGCAGTACTTC. Protein sequence: CASSLGGPYEQYF.

V usage is TRBV3-1 (or the pseudogene TRBV3-2) and J usage is TRBJ2-1, with D tentatively TRBD1 (6 bases). Germline V CDR1 and CDR2: LGHDT, YNNKEL (reference sequence). This CDR3 region has 14 residues. The V gene lost 3 bases and the J gene lost 2 bases, with 8 bases spanning the gap. The CDR3 spells CASSQDRTYNEQFF. CDR3 bases: TGTGCCAGCAGCCAGGACAGAACCTACAATGAGCAGTTCTTC.

A single count supports this clone. This chain uses TRBV28 with TRBJ1-2; 9 bases agree with TRBD1. The CDR3 has 13 amino acids. With V trimmed by 5 bases and J by 4 bases, 2 bases remained unmatched. Germline V gene sequence: CDR1 MDHEN, CDR2 SYDVKM. This CDR3 is CASSQTGGYGYTF. The CDR3 bases are TGTGCCAGCAGTCAGACAGGGGGCTATGGCTACACCTTC.

The chain is built from TRBV9 and TRBJ2-3, with a weak D call TRBD2 (6 bases). The CDR3 has 15 residues. Germline CDR1 reads SGDLS; CDR2 reads YYNGEE. V lost 4 bases and J lost 0, with 12 bases in between. In DNA form, the CDR3 reads TGTGCCAGCAGCCCGGAGGGGATGAGCACAGATACGCAGTATTTT. This encodes CASSPEGMSTDTQYF.

V is TRBV7-2 and J is TRBJ1-1; TRBD1 agrees at 8 bases. V shed 5 bases and J 1 base; nucleotides not matched to a gene: 6. This CDR3 is 15 amino acids long. Germline V gene data show CDR1 as SGHTA and CDR2 as FQGNSA. The CDR3 is CASSLRTGKNTEAFF. The CDR3 coding sequence is TGTGCCAGCAGCCTAAGGACAGGGAAGAACACTGAAGCTTTCTTT. The full variable domain, rest sourced from reference TRBV7-2 and TRBJ1-1, is GAGVSQSPSNKVTEKGKDVELRCDPISGHTALYWYRQSLGQGLEFLIYFQGNSAPDKSGLPSDRFSAERTGGSVSTLTIQRTQQEDSAVYLCASSLRTGKNTEAFFGQGTRLTVV.

The rearrangement joins TRBV7-3 to TRBJ2-6; 10 nucleotides agree with TRBD1. V was pared by 5 bases and J by 1 base, with 5 bases of the junction left unmatched. The germline V gene has CDR1 SGHTA and CDR2 FQGTGA. This CDR3 has 17 residues. CDR3 amino acids: CASSAGTGVSGANVLTF. The CDR3 coding sequence is TGTGCCAGCAGCGCCGGGACAGGGGTGTCTGGGGCCAACGTCCTGACTTTC.

The rearrangement uses TRBV28 and TRBJ1-5, with 7 bases fitting TRBD1. From germline, CDR1 is MDHEN and CDR2 SYDVKM. There are 14 residues in the CDR3. V trimming: 5 bases; J trimming: 6 bases; junction bases outside the gene matches: 7. The CDR3 is CASSPDREIQPQHF. The DNA for the CDR3 is TGTGCCAGCAGTCCAGACAGGGAGATTCAGCCCCAGCATTTT.

This clone has more than one count but fewer than ten. V gene TRBV6-5 combines with J gene TRBJ2-7; D is possibly TRBD1 (6 bases). The V end was cut by 11 bases, the J end by 6 bases, with 17 bases between. CDR3 length: 12 amino acids. The germline gives CDR1 MNHEY, CDR2 SVGAGI. CDR3 sequence (DNA): TGTGCCGCCGGAGTGAGAGGGGGCGAGCAGTACTTC. This gives the protein CAAGVRGGEQYF.

The chain recombines TRBV13 with TRBJ1-1, with D hard to call. CDR1 PRHDT and CDR2 FYEKMQ come from the germline V gene (reference sequence). Between the trimmed V and J ends, which lost 0 bases and 6 bases, there was a span of 8 bases. The CDR3 totals 13 residues. The CDR3 coding sequence is TGTGCCAGCAGCTTAGGAGTGGGCGCTGAAGCTTTCTTT. Translating it yields CASSLGVGAEAFF.

The chain recombines TRBV7-3 with TRBJ1-6; no reliable D call. V was clipped by 2 bases and J by 4 bases, with 9 bases between them. CDR3 length equals 15 residues. Germline values: CDR1 SGHTA, CDR2 FQGTGA. CDR3 residues: CASSLLGRYNSPLHF. The CDR3, as DNA: TGTGCCAGCAGCTTACTGGGCAGGTATAATTCACCCCTCCACTTT.

The chain carries TRBV7-9 and TRBJ1-2, with D unclear. Germline CDR1 SEHNR, CDR2 FQNEAQ (reference sequence). The V and J ends lost 1 base and 1 base respectively, with 13 bases between them. The CDR3 extends over 16 amino acids. The CDR3 spells CASSLDITVGNYGYTF. The CDR3 DNA sequence: TGTGCCAGCAGCTTAGATATTACAGTGGGTAACTATGGCTACACCTTC.

The J gene is TRBJ2-2, the V gene TRBV7-3; D gene ambiguous. V was clipped by 5 bases and J by 7 bases, with 11 bases between them. CDR3 size: 13 residues. Germline loops: CDR1 SGHTA, CDR2 FQGTGA. Here the CDR3 reads CASSPESGGELFF. The CDR3 coding sequence is TGTGCCAGCAGCCCTGAGAGTGGCGGGGAGCTGTTTTTT. Full variable domain (outside the CDR3, taken from reference TRBV7-3 and TRBJ2-2): GAGVSQTPSNKVTEKGKYVELRCDPISGHTALYWYRQSLGQGPEFLIYFQGTGAADDSGLPNDRFFAVRPEGSVSTLKIQRTERGDSAVYLCASSPESGGELFFGEGSRLTVL.

The chain recombines TRBV5-4 with TRBJ1-4; possibly TRBD1 for D (6 bases). Germline V gene sequence: CDR1 SGHNT, CDR2 YYREEE (reference sequence). Trimming took off 4 bases at V and 0 bases at J, with 10 bases between the two ends. CDR3 length equals 15 residues. The CDR3 loop reads CASSGTGPTNEKLFF. The CDR3 DNA follows: TGTGCCAGCAGCGGCACAGGGCCAACTAATGAAAAACTGTTTTTT. Combining the CDR3 with reference TRBV5-4 and TRBJ1-4 gives the whole variable domain ETGVTQSPTHLIKTRGQQVTLRCSSQSGHNTVSWYQQALGQGPQFIFQYYREEENGRGNFPPRFSGLQFPNYSSELNVNALELDDSALYLCASSGTGPTNEKLFFGSGTQLSVL.